The source of this T cell receptor beta chain is a study of blood T cell repertoires in COVID-19. In the original processing: Reference gene primer amplification in the assay estimated nucleated cell counts. Assay used: immunoSEQ multiplex PCR; TCRdb lists only in-frame clones, some missing. D and trimming were read from the DNA, whereas the V and J calls and clone size are those reported in that table. The profile shows 200,000 to 300,000 clones, about 90% of them singletons. The CDR3 length is 14 residues. Trimming stripped 5 bases from V and 8 bases from J, with 18 bases between. Per the germline V gene, CDR1 is SQVTM and CDR2 is ANQGSEA. Before they entered the study, exposed participants had met a COVID-19 case within 2 weeks.

Sequences were obtained from PBMCs or T cells enriched from blood (not recorded which). This TCR was recovered from a woman aged 35 to 49 who had been exposed to COVID-19. The chain couples TRBV29-1 to TRBJ1-4; D is unresolved. The CDR3 loop reads CSVILGVEKEKLFF. CDR3 sequence (DNA): TGCAGCGTTATCCTCGGGGTCGAGAAGGAAAAACTGTTTTTT.